These 24 T cell receptor beta chains came from one sample sequenced in a study of blood T cell repertoires in COVID-19. Sequenced by immunoSEQ multiplex PCR; TCRdb stores in-frame clones only, minus some. This repertoire shows about 330,000 clones, 86% found once; its top ten account for 1.5% to 2%. Sequenced sample: peripheral blood. Receptors were obtained from a woman in her fifties or sixties with acute or convalescent COVID-19.

V and J are TRBV7-8 and TRBJ1-4; tentative D call: TRBD1 (5 bases). The CDR3 extends over 16 amino acids. Trimming took off 5 bases at V and 3 bases at J, with 16 bases between the two ends. The V gene's germline CDR1 is SGHVS and CDR2 FQNEAQ. The CDR3 is CASSRDSAGANEKLFF. In DNA form, the CDR3 reads TGTGCCAGCAGCCGAGACAGCGCGGGGGCTAATGAAAAACTGTTTTTT.

The chain links TRBV29-1 to TRBJ2-3; TRBD1 aligns across 10 bases. J lost 4 bases, V lost 6 bases, and 10 bases had no gene match. This CDR3 has 15 residues. From germline, CDR1 is SQVTM and CDR2 ANQGSEA. CDR3 sequence (DNA): TGCAGCGTAGCCGGGACAGGGGTTTTCCCAGATACGCAGTATTTT. Its protein is CSVAGTGVFPDTQYF.

This clone was found once. This same CDR3 is encoded by further DNA sequences in the sample. V usage is TRBV28 and J usage is TRBJ1-5, with 11 bases aligning to TRBD1. CDR1 and CDR2 from the germline V gene are MDHEN and SYDVKM. With V trimmed by 6 bases and J by 4 bases, 5 bases remained unmatched. The CDR3 extends over 15 amino acids. CDR3 region: CASSPGTGGNQPQHF. DNA of the CDR3: TGTGCCAGCAGCCCCGGGACAGGGGGTAATCAGCCCCAGCATTTT.

The chain carries TRBV7-6 and TRBJ1-4, with 9 bases lining up with TRBD1. V lost 5 bases, J lost 0 bases, and 4 bases stayed unmatched. CDR3 size: 16 residues. The V gene's germline CDR1 is SGHVS and CDR2 FNYEAQ. Here the CDR3 reads CASSPRQGATNEKLFF. CDR3 nucleotide sequence: TGTGCCAGCAGCCCCCGACAGGGGGCAACTAATGAAAAACTGTTTTTT.

This rearrangement joins TRBV2 to TRBJ1-6, with D perhaps TRBD1 (5 bases). Per the germline V gene, CDR1 is SNHLY and CDR2 is FYNNEI. This CDR3 region has 14 residues. Trimming left V 6 bases short and J 5 bases short, with 11 bases between. Here the CDR3 reads CASREHRNNSPLHF. CDR3 nucleotides: TGTGCCAGCAGGGAACACAGGAATAATTCACCCCTCCACTTT.

The CDR3 nucleotides are TGTGCCAGCAGCGTCACAGGGGACGGCGGCTACACCTTC. Translating it yields CASSVTGDGGYTF. The V call is TRBV9, the J call TRBJ1-2; 7 nucleotides agree with TRBD1. This CDR3 contains 13 residues. Trimming at V came to 2 bases and at J to 8 bases, leaving 6 bases not matched to a gene. Germline-derived CDR1 and CDR2 are SGDLS and YYNGEE.

The rearrangement uses TRBV7-9 and TRBJ2-7, with 9 bases matching TRBD1. The CDR3 totals 15 residues. J was trimmed by 5 bases and V by 2 bases; bases with no gene match: 7. Germline V gene lookup returns CDR1 SEHNR and CDR2 FQNEAQ (reference sequence). For the CDR3, the DNA is TGTGCCAGCAGCTTAACCGGGACAGGGTCGGACGAGCAGTACTTC. Its protein is CASSLTGTGSDEQYF.

The chain employs TRBV13 and TRBJ1-1; 9 bases agree with TRBD1. V was pared by 5 bases and J by 0 bases, with 10 bases of the junction left unmatched. Germline assignment: CDR1 PRHDT and CDR2 FYEKMQ (reference sequence). This CDR3 region has 17 residues. CDR3 sequence (DNA): TGTGCCAGCAGCCACATCCCGGGACAGGGCTTGAACACTGAAGCTTTCTTT. It specifies CASSHIPGQGLNTEAFF. Variable domain in full (rest from reference TRBV13 and TRBJ1-1): AAGVIQSPRHLIKEKRETATLKCYPIPRHDTVYWYQQGPGQDPQFLISFYEKMQSDKGSIPDRFSAQQFSDYHSELNMSSLELGDSALYFCASSHIPGQGLNTEAFFGQGTRLTVV.

This clone was recorded once. The chain combines TRBV5-6 with TRBJ1-5; D is perhaps TRBD1 (5 bases). The germline V gene has CDR1 SGHDT and CDR2 YYEEEE. CDR3 length: 17 residues. Trimming took off 3 bases at V and 6 bases at J, with 22 bases between the two ends. CDR3 sequence (DNA): TGTGCCAGCAGCTCGGCCCGGGGGGGTCATTCGGGTCAGCCCCAGCATTTT. Its protein is CASSSARGGHSGQPQHF. The variable domain in full, with the rest retrieved from reference TRBV5-6 and TRBJ1-5, is DAGVTQSPTHLIKTRGQQVTLRCSPKSGHDTVSWYQQALGQGPQFIFQYYEEEERQRGNFPDRFSGHQFPNYSSELNVNALLLGDSALYLCASSSARGGHSGQPQHFGDGTRLSIL.

This chain connects TRBV5-1 to TRBJ2-7, with TRBD1 as a possible D gene (6 bases). The V gene lost 3 bases and the J gene lost 0 bases, with 10 bases spanning the gap. Germline V gives CDR1 SGHRS, CDR2 YFSETQ. There are 14 residues in the CDR3. The CDR3: CASSWTDSSYEQYF. The CDR3 DNA is TGCGCCAGCAGCTGGACAGACAGCTCCTACGAGCAGTACTTC.

The chain recombines TRBV6-5 with TRBJ1-5, with D uncertain. This CDR3 has 13 amino acids. The V and J ends lost 8 bases and 5 bases respectively, with 13 bases between them. From germline, CDR1 is MNHEY and CDR2 SVGAGI. CDR3 sequence: CASAWRKDQPQHF. The CDR3, as DNA: TGTGCCAGCGCTTGGAGAAAGGATCAGCCCCAGCATTTT.

The rearrangement joins TRBV28 to TRBJ2-4, with 7 bases matching TRBD1. The CDR3 runs to 14 residues. V shed 6 bases, J shed 9 bases, and the junction held 11 bases outside the gene matches. Germline CDR1 reads MDHEN; CDR2 reads SYDVKM. The CDR3, as DNA: TGTGCCAGCAGCACTCTCGACAGGGCCCTCATTCAGTACTTC. The encoded protein is CASSTLDRALIQYF.

V and J are TRBV7-9 and TRBJ2-7, with D tentatively TRBD2 (5 bases). CDR3 length: 14 residues. V lost 2 bases and J 4 bases, leaving 12 bases between the germline ends. CDR1 is SEHNR and CDR2 is FQNEAQ in the germline V gene (reference sequence). This CDR3 reads CASSLRDRVYEQYF. The CDR3 DNA sequence: TGTGCCAGCAGCTTACGGGATCGTGTTTACGAGCAGTACTTC.

This sequence joins TRBV18 and TRBJ1-1, with D unresolved. Germline CDR1 is KGHSH and CDR2 is LQKENI. The CDR3 is 14 residues long. Between the trimmed V and J ends, which lost 5 bases and 4 bases, there was a span of 14 bases. The CDR3 region has the DNA TGTGCCAGCTCAGGTAGAGAACCGATCACTGAAGCTTTCTTT. The encoded protein is CASSGREPITEAFF.

The chain links TRBV6-5 to TRBJ2-7, with 8 bases aligning to TRBD1. CDR1 is MNHEY, CDR2 SVGAGI, per germline. Germline trimming cut 5 bases from V and 0 bases from J; bases unmatched to any gene: 3. CDR3 length: 14 amino acids. The DNA for the CDR3 is TGTGCCAGCAGTAGGGGACAGGCCTCCTACGAGCAGTACTTC. It encodes CASSRGQASYEQYF.

V is TRBV28 and J is TRBJ1-5; 9 bases agree with TRBD1. V lost 6 bases to trimming and J lost 6 bases; unmatched junction nucleotides: 9. The CDR3 is made up of 15 amino acids. CDR1 MDHEN and CDR2 SYDVKM come from the germline V gene. In DNA, the CDR3 is TGTGCCAGCAGCCGGGGACAGGGAATAGTTCAGCCCCAGCATTTT. Residues: CASSRGQGIVQPQHF.

This rearrangement joins TRBV7-2 to TRBJ2-7; D ambiguous. The CDR3 sequence is 14 residues long. Germline CDR1 SGHTA, CDR2 FQGNSA. The V gene lost 8 bases and the J gene lost 1 base, with 15 bases spanning the gap. CDR3 sequence: CASAAAALSYEQYF. The CDR3 DNA reads as TGTGCCAGCGCCGCGGCGGCTCTTTCCTACGAGCAGTACTTC. The variable domain in full, completed from reference TRBV7-2 and TRBJ2-7, reads GAGVSQSPSNKVTEKGKDVELRCDPISGHTALYWYRQSLGQGLEFLIYFQGNSAPDKSGLPSDRFSAERTGGSVSTLTIQRTQQEDSAVYLCASAAAALSYEQYFGPGTRLTVT.

The chain is built from TRBV2 and TRBJ1-2; D is unclear. This CDR3 has 13 residues. The V end lost 7 bases, the J end lost 5 bases, and 14 bases lay between the germline ends. The germline gives CDR1 SNHLY, CDR2 FYNNEI. CDR3 nucleotides: TGTGCCAGCAAAGAGGTCGCAATATATGGCTACACCTTC. Residues: CASKEVAIYGYTF.

V usage is TRBV7-2 and J usage is TRBJ2-5, with D tentatively TRBD2 (6 bases). CDR3 length: 17 amino acids. The V end lost 2 bases, the J end lost 5 bases, and 21 bases lay between the germline ends. The V gene's germline CDR1 is SGHTA and CDR2 FQGNSA. CDR3 protein: CASSLIDGGAGWETQYF. DNA for the CDR3: TGTGCCAGCAGCTTAATCGATGGAGGAGCGGGTTGGGAGACCCAGTACTTC.

The chain carries TRBV7-2 and TRBJ1-5, with TRBD1 identical over 7 bases. Trimming took 3 bases from V and 1 from J; bases not matched to a gene: 6. The CDR3 covers 16 residues. CDR1 is SGHTA and CDR2 is FQGNSA in the germline V gene. This CDR3 reads CASSLTGQPSNQPQHF. Here the CDR3 DNA reads TGTGCCAGCAGCTTGACGGGACAGCCCAGCAATCAGCCCCAGCATTTT.

The rearrangement links TRBV6-5 to TRBJ2-3; 7 bases match TRBD1. V was pared by 1 base and J by 5 bases, with 9 bases of the junction left unmatched. The length of the CDR3 is 16 residues. Germline V lookup: CDR1 MNHEY, CDR2 SVGAGI. The DNA for the CDR3 is TGTGCCAGCAGTTACTTCCTTCAGGGGGAAGGAGATACGCAGTATTTT. It codes for CASSYFLQGEGDTQYF.

This chain connects TRBV7-2 to TRBJ1-1; the D gene is possibly TRBD1 (5 bases). Trimming took 0 bases from V and 6 from J, leaving 11 bases between them. CDR1 and CDR2 (germline): SGHTA, FQGNSA. The CDR3 runs 14 residues. CDR3: CASSLAAGNAEAFF. The CDR3 nucleotides are TGTGCCAGCAGCTTAGCGGCAGGGAATGCTGAAGCTTTCTTT.

V is TRBV24-1 and J is TRBJ2-3; TRBD2 matches 8 bases. CDR1 KGHDR and CDR2 SFDVKD come from the germline V gene. The CDR3 is made up of 17 amino acids. The V segment lost 2 bases and the J segment 1 base; nucleotides outside the gene matches: 7. The CDR3 spells CATSDSPGGPRTDTQYF. The DNA for the CDR3 is TGTGCCACCAGTGATTCCCCGGGAGGGCCCCGCACAGATACGCAGTATTTT.

The rearrangement uses TRBV27 and TRBJ2-7, with a possible D match to TRBD1 (6 bases). The CDR3 runs to 14 residues. Trimming took off 6 bases at V and 3 bases at J, with 15 bases between the two ends. Germline assignment: CDR1 MNHEY and CDR2 SMNVEV (reference sequence). CDR3: CASSLRTANYEQYF. The CDR3 bases are TGTGCCAGCAGCCTTAGGACAGCAAACTACGAGCAGTACTTC.